Described below is a single TCR beta chain sequence and its context. Its antigen is still unknown. These data originate in a study of OX40 agonist ivuxolimab in advanced cancers. Study context: At 65% to 90% male, the cohort had a mean age of 60 years, ranging from about 20 to 80.

Findings and limits, study-wide: Within 6 weeks, CD4+ and CD8+ blood T cells expanded clonally at 0.1 to 3.0 mg/kg.

Deletions cut 8 bases from V and 3 bases from J, with 12 bases between. The length of the CDR3 is 13 residues. CDR1 LNHDA and CDR2 SQIVND come from the germline V gene (reference sequence). The repertoire was sequenced with immunoSEQ multiplex PCR; TCRdb's copy has only in-frame clones and lacks some. The sample has about 80,000 clones, approximately 89% seen once. This material consisted of CD4+ or CD8+ T cells sorted from blood, taken in a trial of the OX40 agonist ivuxolimab. The TCR sequence derives from an adult with an advanced solid tumor such as melanoma, head and neck, liver or kidney cancer. The V call is TRBV19, the J call TRBJ2-3, with D tentatively TRBD1 (5 bases). The CDR3 loop is CASGATGTDTQYF. CDR3 coding DNA: TGTGCCAGTGGCGCTACAGGTACAGATACGCAGTATTTT.